What follows is one T cell receptor (beta chain) and its context. Its antigen has not been determined. Per-nucleotide qualities are absent, and no much larger clonotype sits a single base away. V is cut back by 6 bases and J by 2 bases, with 7 bases in the junction unmatched. As encoded in the germline V gene (reference sequence), CDR1 is MNHEY while CDR2 is SMNVEV. Taken from cysteine to phenylalanine, the CDR3 has 14 residues. The read is trimmed to its CDR3 DNA, 42 bases read in frame from base 1. In total, 666 healthy bone marrow donors made up the cohort. At the time of sampling, all cohort members were nominally healthy, though unrecorded immune exposures were likely present. The donor tested CMV seropositive and was one of the 289 seropositive cohort members. A peripheral blood sample was collected from each donor, and TCR beta sequencing was performed on peripheral blood mononuclear cells. Genomic DNA was extracted from the blood cell samples with the Qiagen DNeasy Blood Extraction Kit.

The data originate from a study of cytomegalovirus exposure and HLA in healthy donors (dated by TCRdb to about 2017). About the investigation overall: An earlier analysis of several hundred of the donors reported 250 to 300 Gb of sequence data and around 120 million unique TCR beta sequences from 190 million or so T cells. An early release covering 550 to 650 HLA-typed donors comprised approximately 290 gigabases of sequencing data and tens of millions of unique TCR sequences. The genetic ancestry cluster associated with self-reported Caucasian donors included about 84% of the approximately 430 genotyped donors. The aim of the study was to test whether cataloging public T cell receptors could identify signatures of past pathogen exposure. The T cell repertoires of roughly 660 subjects were profiled by immunosequencing and related to cytomegalovirus serostatus. In addition to the first cohort of approximately 670 subjects, a separate validation cohort of approximately 130 different subjects was used. High-throughput TCR immunosequencing, statistical association of individual TCRs with disease status, and machine learning were combined to predict cytomegalovirus infection status. In a later analysis, previously published TCR beta repertoires from 600 to 850 donors were re-analyzed and high-resolution HLA genotyping was added so that TCR occurrence patterns could be studied. In the later analysis, no new phenotypic data were used to find candidate immune exposures; instead, reliance was placed on TCR beta sequences and their occurrence across donors. To decide whether each TCR beta V gene segment behaved as functional or pseudogenic, an earlier analysis of approximately 620 of the donors relied on high-throughput TCR beta sequencing. Alongside the repertoire data, information on donor age, sex, ethnicity and CMV serostatus was compiled. A later genetic analysis took genome-wide SNP genotypes for about three fifths of the 666 donors and used that subset as a discovery cohort. All discovery cohort repertoires had been generated using a single sequencing platform. Class I and class II HLA loci were covered by the typing at four-digit resolution. Typing coverage varied by locus: roughly 620-640 donors for A, B, C, DRB1 and DQB1; more than 500 for DQA1; 600 to 610 for DPA1; 450 to 480 for DPB1. Four to six DR-DQ haplotypes were handled as single units for association and clustering because linkage in the cohort was strong. On average, 235,054 unique TCR beta nucleotide sequences were sequenced per donor among a few hundred genotyped donors of the cohort, with 15% to 20% of those sequences being non-productive.

Overall study results and their limits: A cluster of highly shared sequence variants was judged likely to represent a technical artifact of the sequencing pipeline. At a false discovery rate of 0.05, a later analysis linked approximately 18,000 TCR beta sequences to specific HLA alleles. Because HLA typing was missing for some donors at each locus, association tests included only the typed subset. A later genetic analysis reported fewer N-insertions in productive TCRs among donors in an Asian-associated ancestry cluster than the approximately 700-donor mean. According to a later analysis, most CMV-associated TCR beta chains appeared to be HLA-restricted, and the HLA associations seemed to be driven largely by CMV exposure. In both the original and validation cohorts, the classifier was reported to diagnose cytomegalovirus status with high specificity and sensitivity. A few of the identified cytomegalovirus-associated TCR beta chains were confirmed in vitro to be specific for cytomegalovirus antigens. The study gave a list of under 200 TCR beta chains associated with cytomegalovirus. A further reported finding was that TCR beta sequences accurately predicted the HLA-A and HLA-B alleles for most subjects in the first cohort. A later analysis found that TCR association rates varied across HLA loci, with DRB1 alleles showing the most associated TCRs and HLA-C alleles the fewest. Linkage disequilibrium might explain the correlated functional status among segregating V segments, but an unknown experimental factor could not be excluded. Most TCR sequences were observed very rarely across donors, whereas some public TCRs were present in many individuals. Compared with equally common non-associated chains, HLA-associated TCR beta chains in a later analysis were more clonally expanded and had lower generation probabilities. An association between a missense DCLRE1C variant and V-gene and J-gene trimming of TCR beta chains was found in a later genetic analysis and replicated in an independent cohort. For the cohort, immune exposure information was limited to CMV serostatus. According to the authors, the approach could potentially be generalized to other disease states and immunological phenotypes. The cohort was sequenced for TCR beta chains only, and without alpha or paired-chain data the features that could be detected were limited. Because counts were too low, around 18 rarely observed V segments, including chromosome 9 orphons, were left out of the earlier analysis of 500 to 650 of the donors. Some IMGT-functional V segments, including TRBV6-2 and TRBV6-3, could not be told apart with the 87-base-pair reads, so those segments were excluded. Sequencing depth was assumed to be roughly uniform across donors in the presence/absence analyses, though that assumption may not hold. Several of the top co-occurrence clusters appeared to be linked to parvovirus B19, influenza, CMV and Epstein-Barr virus, according to a later analysis. When HLA alleles, especially DR and DQ, strongly co-occurred, TCR associations were difficult to assign to individual alleles. An earlier analysis of several hundred of the donors showed that most TCR beta V segments appeared in productive rearrangements either about 90% or about 30% of the time, which broadly matched IMGT annotations.

Library prep was done by the immunoSEQ multiplex PCR assay. For the multiplex PCR, a mixture combining 60 forward primers for TCR Vbeta segments and 13 reverse primers for TCR Jbeta segments was used. The CDR3 region of rearranged TCR beta genes was amplified from genomic DNA with a multiplex PCR assay. The Illumina HiSeq System was used to sequence the amplified TCR beta libraries as 87-base-pair reads. The study's own analysis went as follows. A later analysis counted tens of millions of unique TCR beta chains across the 550 to 700 repertoires, and some 11 million of these chains were shared by at least two donors. A nearest-neighbor algorithm error-corrected the raw reads and collapsed the reads into unique sequences, merging closely related sequences to remove PCR and sequencing errors. V, D and J gene segments were assigned by aligning CDR3 sequences to IMGT reference sequences. Each retained sequence needed at least a six-nucleotide match to both a V gene segment and a J gene segment. Rearrangements were classified as productive when the CDR3 lacked stop codons and remained in frame with V and J, and all other rearrangements were classified as non-productive. Following IMGT convention, CDR3 was defined as the stretch from the second conserved V-encoded cysteine to the conserved J-encoded phenylalanine. The earlier analysis of about 620 of the donors excluded sequences that lacked an unambiguous match to a single V gene segment. An earlier analysis of 587 of the donors called V segments functional above 56.7% productive rearrangements and segregating when the between-donor standard deviation exceeded 5%. A statistical classification framework was built to diagnose cytomegalovirus status from the catalog of TCR beta chain sequences. V and J gene assignment, in a later analysis, came from comparing TCR nucleotide sequences with IMGT/GENE-DB human TR gene sequences. The TCRdist pipeline was used in a later analysis to assign CDR3 sequences and most-parsimonious VDJ recombination scenarios. In a later analysis, each TCR beta chain was defined by its CDR3 amino acid sequence together with its V-gene family, and reads without a unique V-gene family were excluded. A later analysis removed 500 to 600 highly shared, low-generation-probability nucleotide sequences to deal with suspected cross-contamination and a sequencing artifact. In a later analysis, a clonal expansion index was calculated for each public chain from normalized within-repertoire ranks of inferred template counts. In a later analysis, generation probabilities were computed with a VDJ recombination model fitted to out-of-frame rearrangements, and the resulting probabilities were checked against IGoR. A later analysis scored TCR-TCR, TCR-HLA and TCR-CMV co-occurrence with hypergeometric tests, applying a repertoire-size bias correction to TCR pairs. A later analysis estimated false discovery rates by permuting HLA or CMV assignments 20 times. In a later analysis, co-occurring TCRs were grouped using DBSCAN, and TCRdist sequence similarity was added for clustering within HLA-allele-positive subsets. Repertoires with fewer than 30,000 or more than 120,000 public chains were left out of co-occurrence clustering, as were five repertoires with anomalous nucleotide sharing. The immuneACCESS repertoire file appears here via TCRdb, limited to in-frame rearrangements. These files lack a portion of the clones; in checked studies, under half of the deficit traces to unresolved V genes, and the cause of the others is not known. V, J and clone size are taken as reported in that table, and D and trimming were inferred from the DNA itself. This sample lists around 120,000 clones; roughly three fifths were detected once. The top ten clonotypes cover 3.5% to 4% of the sample.

The sequenced material came from PBMCs. The sequence came from a man younger than 40 in good health and CMV-seropositive. The V and J genes are TRBV27 and TRBJ2-7, with TRBD1 identical over 7 junction bases. The bases are TGTGCCAGCAGCTGGGCAGGGGGACCCTACGAGCAGTACTTC. This gives the protein CASSWAGGPYEQYF.